This T cell receptor (beta chain) appears in the sequencing data of a study of CD8+ T cells in alopecia areata (dated by TCRdb to between 2017 and 2018). About the study as a whole: Treated patients were enrolled in an open-label pilot trial of oral tofacitinib at 5 to 10 mg twice daily for moderate-to-severe alopecia areata. Patients stayed on tofacitinib for 6 to 18 months and then had 6 months of follow-up off drug so that delayed response and recurrence could be assessed. RNA came from the PAXgene miRNA kit for fixed scalp, the miRNeasy kit for PBMCs, and the RNeasy kit for mouse skin. Human TCRbeta sequencing covered scalp tissue and sorted CD4+ and CD8+ peripheral blood T cells from patchy and totalis/universalis alopecia areata patients and healthy controls. For the treated patients, the SALT score, which quantifies what percentage of scalp surface area is affected, served as the measure of disease severity. Clonality in the scalp was compared among normal scalp (n=4), patchy alopecia areata scalp (n=8), and alopecia totalis/universalis scalp (n=8). TCRbeta CDR3 regions were amplified by immunoSEQ multiplex PCR with 35 Vbeta forward and 13 Jbeta reverse primers. In both human patients and the C3H/HeJ mouse model, the study applied high-throughput TCRbeta sequencing to look at T cell clonal expansion in alopecia areata. Patients on tofacitinib were biopsied at baseline and after 4 and 24 weeks of treatment, and several of the patients also had a later scalp biopsy. Beyond this particular receptor, the publication reports: With tofacitinib, both scalp clonality and the number of expanded CD8+ clones among the top 100 scalp clones went down significantly. Many expanded lesional clones persisted in scalp and blood during tofacitinib treatment, which may partly explain relapse after stopping treatment. The treated cohort was small, with a single nonresponder, so links between baseline CD8+ expansion and response need larger studies. Compared with mice, TCR sequences shared between patients were less clear, possibly partly because of HLA diversity across the patient population. Compared with normal scalp, lesional scalp had higher clonality and more expanded CD8+ clones, particularly in alopecia totalis/universalis, a pattern that suggests antigenic drive. Unlike mouse skin, which is dominated by gammadelta T cells, normal human skin has resident alphabeta T cells that are also sequenced, and this complicates analysis of the scalp TCR repertoire.

Receptor amplification or capture employed the immunoSEQ multiplex PCR assay. RNA was extracted from all samples and reverse transcribed into cDNA as template for TCR sequencing. SuperScript III was used to make first-strand cDNA, primed with a 2:1 mix of oligo-dT and random hexamers. Amplification bias was assessed with a synthetic immune receptor repertoire, and residual bias was removed computationally. The study's own analysis went as follows. Raw reads were preprocessed to remove errors, and CDR3 was defined by IMGT conventions from the conserved cysteine to phenylalanine. Clonality was computed as 1 minus the Shannon entropy, with the entropy normalized by log2 of the number of productive unique TCRs. CD4 or CD8 identity of scalp clones was inferred by cross-referencing scalp TCRbeta sequences with sorted blood CD4 and CD8 repertoires. Drawn from immuneACCESS, this table holds only the in-frame rearrangements with V and J called that TCRdb kept. Clones are partly lost; checked studies trace under half to an unresolved V gene and leave the rest unexplained. V, J and clone size derive from that table, while D and trimming were established from the DNA sequence. The sample has fewer than 150,000 clones on record, approximately 55% of them singletons. Roughly 3.5% of the sample goes to the ten largest clones.

The sample's time point label, in plain terms: roughly 26 weeks on oral tofacitinib. In the paper's terms, the treatment or condition label means: oral pan-JAK inhibitor, 5-10 mg twice daily. Lesional scalp punch biopsies and peripheral blood were obtained from alopecia areata patients. PBMCs were isolated by density centrifugation and stained for CD3, CD4 and CD8, and CD4+ and CD8+ T cells were sorted on a FACSAria. V lost 0 bases and J lost 4 bases; the stretch between them is 9 bases long. For CDR1 and CDR2, the germline V gene lists LGHNA and YSLEER. There are 14 amino acids in the CDR3, from cysteine to phenylalanine inclusive. The sequence is cut down to CDR3 DNA, 42 bases in frame from base 1. This clone was recorded a few times. The antigen it recognizes is unknown. There are no base qualities to consult, and no much larger clone falls within one base.

The receptor's source is a human donor with alopecia areata. The V gene is TRBV4-3 and the J gene is TRBJ1-1; the D segment cannot be called with confidence. Sequenced material: CD4+ T cells sorted from blood, taken at week 24, from a patient treated with tofacitinib. CDR3 loop: CASSQDGQTTEAFF. The DNA reads TGCGCCAGCAGCCAAGACGGCCAGACCACTGAAGCTTTCTTT.